The clone carrying this T cell receptor beta chain was found a few times. Its matching antigen is unknown. Unique molecular identifiers tagged the TCRbeta library. TCRdb re-called the PCR reads with MiXCR, one entry per CDR3 protein. The sample shows some 290,000 distinct CDR3 sequences, around 25% of them seen only once. These data are taken from a study of T-cell reconstitution after alpha-beta-depleted transplantation in children. Study-wide results and limits: It was newly produced T cells that mostly accounted for T-cell counts and diversity one year after transplant. The study traced high day-60 TCRbeta diversity in some patients to surviving recipient T cells and thymic progenitors. Where alpha-beta T cells came from about two months after transplant was reportedly several hundred expanded graft clones.

The input for sequencing was PBMCs, mostly from graft donor cells, taken 180 days after TCRalphabeta/CD19-depleted stem cell transplant. The receptor was isolated from a male patient aged 10 to 17 who had a stem cell transplant for acute lymphoblastic leukemia, so the T cells may come from the graft donor.

CDR3 amino acids: CASSIQAGQGIYEQYF. CDR3 bases: TGCGCCAGCAGTATACAAGCGGGACAGGGAATCTACGAGCAGTACTTC. The rearrangement links TRBV5-1 to TRBJ2-7; 9 bases align to TRBD1. The J segment lost 3 bases and the V segment lost 5 bases, leaving 12 bases of the junction unmatched. Germline V gene lookup returns CDR1 SGHRS and CDR2 YFSETQ. This CDR3 comprises 16 residues.